Sequencing of this T cell receptor beta chain was carried out in a study of cytomegalovirus exposure and HLA in healthy donors. Study-wide results and limits: An analysis done earlier found most TCR beta V segments productive about 87% or about 30% of the time.

The PCR contained 60 Vbeta and 13 Jbeta primers. Clones were read by immunoSEQ multiplex PCR, and TCRdb kept only the in-frame ones, dropping some. The listing records 45,000 to 65,000 clones. As regards this clone: Its antigen is unidentified.

The CDR3 consists of 16 residues. Germline lookup yields CDR1 SGDLS and CDR2 YYNGEE. The trim removed 0 bases at V and 2 bases at J, leaving 1 base unmatched. What was sequenced was PBMCs. The clonotype originates from a young man in good health and CMV-seropositive. The rearrangement uses TRBV9 and TRBJ2-7; 14 positions match TRBD2. DNA of the CDR3: TGTGCCAGCAGCGTAGGGGGACTAGCGGGGGCCTACGAGCAGTACTTC. It is translated as CASSVGGLAGAYEQYF. Based on the CDR3 plus reference TRBV9 and TRBJ2-7, the full variable domain is DSGVTQTPKHLITATGQRVTLRCSPRSGDLSVYWYQQSLDQGLQFLIQYYNGEERAKGNILERFSAQQFPDLHSELNLSSLELGDSALYFCASSVGGLAGAYEQYFGPGTRLTVT.